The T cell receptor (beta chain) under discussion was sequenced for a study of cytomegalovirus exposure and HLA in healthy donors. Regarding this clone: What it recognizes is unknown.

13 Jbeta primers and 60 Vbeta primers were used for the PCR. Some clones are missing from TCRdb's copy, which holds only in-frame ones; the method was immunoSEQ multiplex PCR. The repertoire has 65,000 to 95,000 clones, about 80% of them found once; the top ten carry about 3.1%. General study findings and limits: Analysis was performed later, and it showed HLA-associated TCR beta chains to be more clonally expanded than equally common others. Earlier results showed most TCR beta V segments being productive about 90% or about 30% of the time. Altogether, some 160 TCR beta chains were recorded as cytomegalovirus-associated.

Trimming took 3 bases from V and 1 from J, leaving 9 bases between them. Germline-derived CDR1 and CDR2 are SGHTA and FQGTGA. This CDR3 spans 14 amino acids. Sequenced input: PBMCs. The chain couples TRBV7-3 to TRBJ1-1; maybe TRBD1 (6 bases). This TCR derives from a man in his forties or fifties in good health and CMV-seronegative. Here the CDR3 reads CASSFGGANTEAFF. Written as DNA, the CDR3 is TGTGCCAGCAGCTTCGGGGGGGCGAACACTGAAGCTTTCTTT.